This T cell receptor (beta chain) was captured in a study of CD8 T cells in Susac syndrome. An input of about 0.5 to 1 ug of RNA was subjected to reverse transcription using random hexamers. In TCRdb, the immunoSEQ multiplex PCR reads were re-called with MiXCR into one record per CDR3 protein. Of 300,000 to 350,000 distinct CDR3 sequences listed, under 95% are singletons. Germline V gene sequence: CDR1 DFQATT, CDR2 SNEGSKA (reference sequence). This CDR3 comprises 13 residues. The V segment lost 5 bases and the J segment 1 base; nucleotides outside the gene matches: 3. This chain uses TRBV20-1 with TRBJ2-3; 7 bases align to TRBD2. Sequences were obtained from CD4+ T cells from PBMCs. This TCR came from a human donor with multiple sclerosis. CDR3 in amino acids: CSAFAGGTDTQYF. In nucleotides, the CDR3 is TGCAGTGCTTTTGCGGGGGGCACAGATACGCAGTATTTT.